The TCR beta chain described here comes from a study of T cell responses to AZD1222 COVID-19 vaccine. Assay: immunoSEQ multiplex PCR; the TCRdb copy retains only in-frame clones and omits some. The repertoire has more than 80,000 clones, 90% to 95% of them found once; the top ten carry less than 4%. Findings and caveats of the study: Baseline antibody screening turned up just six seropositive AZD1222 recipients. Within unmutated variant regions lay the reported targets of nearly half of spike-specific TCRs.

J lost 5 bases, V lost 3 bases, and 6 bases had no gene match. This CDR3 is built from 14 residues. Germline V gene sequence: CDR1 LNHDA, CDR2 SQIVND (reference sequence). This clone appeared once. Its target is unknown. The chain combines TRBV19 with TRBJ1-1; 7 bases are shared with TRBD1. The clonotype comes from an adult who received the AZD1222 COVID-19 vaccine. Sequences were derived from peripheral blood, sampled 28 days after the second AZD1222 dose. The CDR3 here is CASSINRGLTEAFF. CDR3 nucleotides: TGTGCCAGTAGTATTAACAGGGGACTAACTGAAGCTTTCTTT.